This T cell receptor beta chain was retrieved from a study of T cells in Graves' hyperthyroidism and ophthalmopathy (dated by TCRdb to between 2017 and 2020). Background on the whole study: Peripheral blood samples were taken at the time of initial diagnosis, prior to any treatment. TCR V-J signatures able to tell the groups apart were searched for in a discovery cohort of around 95 patients, of whom approximately 40 had Graves' ophthalmopathy and 55 to 65 had stable Graves' hyperthyroidism. Whether ophthalmopathy could be predicted prospectively was tested in an independent validation cohort made up of roughly 20 hyperthyroidism patients plus 17 patients who later progressed to ophthalmopathy. For training and testing, the approximately 92 patients in the discovery cohort were randomly divided in a 7:3 ratio. Thyroid tissue and blood T-cell repertoires from six Graves' hyperthyroidism patients were also compared in the study. After blood sampling, hyperthyroidism patients were treated with methimazole at a starting dose of 30 mg daily, and ophthalmopathy patients were treated with high-dose intravenous methylprednisolone. The paper reports TCR Vbeta CDR3 sequencing of fewer than 150 peripheral blood samples: under 45 ophthalmopathy, approximately 74 hyperthyroidism and around 17 progressor patients.

TCR beta CDR3 regions were amplified from RNA transcripts. The first round of RT-PCR for the TCR CDR3 was performed with the HTBI primer set and the Qiagen OneStep RT-PCR kit. The libraries were constructed in a second round of multiplex PCR and then size-selected and purified. Paired-end sequencing of the libraries was performed with 100 bp reads on an Illumina HiSeq2000. Per the original workflow: SOAPnuke was used to process the raw data, removing reads that contained adapters or uncalled bases, had a mean Phred below 15, or lacked an exact match to the constant primer or identifier. High-quality paired reads were merged using COPE v1.2.5, and each unique nucleotide sequence was defined as a clonotype. Clonotypes were aligned to IMGT TRBV, TRBD and TRBJ reference segments using MiTCR v1.1. The analysis was restricted to V-J combinations with a frequency above 0.0001, which together covered about 99% of the repertoires. The TCS score was defined as F50 (clonal expansion) divided by E x V (chaos), with BLOSUM62-based TCRdist calculated between CDR3 peptides within each V-J. Welch's t-statistics and random forest reduced some 510 V-J features to 10 to 15, which were used in a naive Bayes classifier (R e1071). TCRdb reanalyzed the raw reads on its own, using fastp at Q25 for trimming and MiXCR for clone calling, and kept in-frame beta chains. When rows share a CDR3 protein, they turn into one entry using the most common DNA and genes. In this record, the V and J calls reflect TCRdb's handling and not the investigators' own analysis. This sample gives 500,000 to 750,000 distinct CDR3 sequences in total; 12% to 15% of them show up just once. The top ten hold 7% to 9% of the sample.

In the ophthalmopathy patients, disease was moderately to severely active, with a Clinical Activity Score of 3 or more, a NOSPECS grade of 4 or more, and a duration of less than 3 months. The study excluded patients with uncontrolled infections, other autoimmune diseases, pregnancy or lactation. Diagnoses were based on clinical symptoms, serum thyroxine and TRAb, thyroid ultrasound and orbital computed tomography. PBMCs were separated from about 10 ml of fresh peripheral blood using Ficoll-Paque density gradient centrifugation. Trizol reagent was used to extract total RNA, and RNA quality was then checked on an Agilent 2100 Bioanalyzer. On the study overall, not on this receptor specifically: Most expanded thyroid clonotypes (frequency above 0.001) were also found in blood, which suggests that blood repertoires may mirror thyroid immune responses. No statistical method was used to fix the sample size in advance, and group allocation was not hidden from the investigators. A 13 V-J signature model separated ophthalmopathy from stable hyperthyroidism, with just over 85% sensitivity and 81% to 82% specificity in cross-validation and 80%/75% in testing. During validation, the model predicted progression to ophthalmopathy a median of about 6.5 months ahead of onset, with roughly 65% sensitivity and around 73% specificity.

This clonotype was counted at least ten times. Its cognate antigen has yet to be identified. No base-level quality is on record; no much larger clone is a single base apart. Spanning cysteine to phenylalanine, the CDR3 consists of 15 amino acids. The entry retains the CDR3 DNA only, 45 bases that are in frame from base 1. V has 6 bases trimmed and J has 5 bases trimmed; junction bases matching no gene number 9. The germline V gene yields SNHLY for CDR1 and FYNNEI for CDR2. The sample was blood. The rearrangement combines TRBV2 with TRBJ2-4, and TRBD2 matches 8 of the central bases. This TCR derives from a woman between 18 and 29 years old with Graves' ophthalmopathy. Here is the DNA: TGTGCCAGCAGAGGACTAGCCACATCCCAAAACATTCAGTACTTC. It is translated as CASRGLATSQNIQYF.